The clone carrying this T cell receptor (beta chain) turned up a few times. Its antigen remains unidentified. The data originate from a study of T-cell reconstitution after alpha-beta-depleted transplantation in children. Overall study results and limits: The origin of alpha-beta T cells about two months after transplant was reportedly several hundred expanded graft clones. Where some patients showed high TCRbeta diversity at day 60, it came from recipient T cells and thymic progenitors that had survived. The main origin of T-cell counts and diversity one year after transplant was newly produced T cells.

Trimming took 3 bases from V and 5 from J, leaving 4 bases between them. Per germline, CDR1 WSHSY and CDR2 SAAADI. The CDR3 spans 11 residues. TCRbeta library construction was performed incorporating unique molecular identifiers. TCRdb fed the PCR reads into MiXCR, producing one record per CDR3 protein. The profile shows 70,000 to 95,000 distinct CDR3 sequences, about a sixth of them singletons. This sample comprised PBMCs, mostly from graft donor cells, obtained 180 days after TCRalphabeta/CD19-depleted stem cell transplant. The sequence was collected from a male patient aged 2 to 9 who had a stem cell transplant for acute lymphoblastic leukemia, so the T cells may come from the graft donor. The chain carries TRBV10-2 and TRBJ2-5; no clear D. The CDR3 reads CASSEEETQYF. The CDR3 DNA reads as TGCGCCAGCAGTGAAGAGGAGACCCAGTACTTC.